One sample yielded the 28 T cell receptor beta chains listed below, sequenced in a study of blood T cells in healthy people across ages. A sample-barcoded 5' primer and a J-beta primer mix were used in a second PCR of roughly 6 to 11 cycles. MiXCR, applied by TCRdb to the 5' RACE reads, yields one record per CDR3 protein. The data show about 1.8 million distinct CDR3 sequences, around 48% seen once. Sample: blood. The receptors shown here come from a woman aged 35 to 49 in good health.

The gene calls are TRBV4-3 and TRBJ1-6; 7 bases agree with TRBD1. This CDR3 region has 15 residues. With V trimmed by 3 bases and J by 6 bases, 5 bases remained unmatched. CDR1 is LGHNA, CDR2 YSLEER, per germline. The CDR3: CASSHLDRSNSPLHF. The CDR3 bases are TGCGCCAGCAGCCACCTGGACAGGTCTAATTCACCCCTCCACTTT.

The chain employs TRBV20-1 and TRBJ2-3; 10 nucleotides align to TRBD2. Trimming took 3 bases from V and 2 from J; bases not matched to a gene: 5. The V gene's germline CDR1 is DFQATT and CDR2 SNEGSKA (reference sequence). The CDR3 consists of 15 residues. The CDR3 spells CSASSAGGTTDTQYF. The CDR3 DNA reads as TGCAGTGCTAGTTCAGCGGGGGGGACCACAGATACGCAGTATTTT.

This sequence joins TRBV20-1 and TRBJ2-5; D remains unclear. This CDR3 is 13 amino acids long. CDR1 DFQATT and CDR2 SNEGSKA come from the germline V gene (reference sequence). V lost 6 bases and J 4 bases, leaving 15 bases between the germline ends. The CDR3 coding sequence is TGCAGTGCCCCGGTAAAGAGAAGAGAGACCCAGTACTTC. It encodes CSAPVKRRETQYF.

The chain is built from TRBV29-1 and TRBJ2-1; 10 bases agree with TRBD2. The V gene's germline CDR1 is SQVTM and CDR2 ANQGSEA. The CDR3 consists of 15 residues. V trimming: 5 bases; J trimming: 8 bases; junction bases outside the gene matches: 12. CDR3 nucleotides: TGCAGCGTTCCTCAGCGGGGGGGCCTTATCTATGAGCAGTTCTTC. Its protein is CSVPQRGGLIYEQFF.

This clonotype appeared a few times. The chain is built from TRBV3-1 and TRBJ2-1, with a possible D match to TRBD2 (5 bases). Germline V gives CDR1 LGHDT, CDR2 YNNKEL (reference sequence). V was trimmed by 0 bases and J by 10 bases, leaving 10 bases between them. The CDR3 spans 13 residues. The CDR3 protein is CASSQDSPGEQFF. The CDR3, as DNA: TGTGCCAGCAGCCAAGATTCCCCGGGGGAGCAGTTCTTC.

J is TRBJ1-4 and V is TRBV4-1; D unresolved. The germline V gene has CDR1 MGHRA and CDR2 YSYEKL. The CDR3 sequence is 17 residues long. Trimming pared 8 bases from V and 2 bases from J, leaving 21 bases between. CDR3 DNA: TGCGCCAGCTTTCAAGTGATTGTTGGCCTCACTAATGAAAAACTGTTTTTT. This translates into CASFQVIVGLTNEKLFF.

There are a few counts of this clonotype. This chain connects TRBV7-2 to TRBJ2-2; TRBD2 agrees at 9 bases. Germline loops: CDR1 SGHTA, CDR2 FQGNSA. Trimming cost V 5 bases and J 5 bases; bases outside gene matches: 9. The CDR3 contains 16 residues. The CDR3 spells CASSLKGLANTGELFF. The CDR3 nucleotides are TGTGCCAGCAGCCTAAAGGGACTAGCTAATACCGGGGAGCTGTTTTTT.

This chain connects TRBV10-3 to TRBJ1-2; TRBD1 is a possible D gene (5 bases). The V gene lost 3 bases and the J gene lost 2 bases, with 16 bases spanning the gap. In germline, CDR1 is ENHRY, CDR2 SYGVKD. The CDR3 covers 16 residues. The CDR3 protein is CAISDPRQNRNYGYTF. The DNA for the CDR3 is TGTGCCATCAGTGACCCCAGACAGAACCGCAACTATGGCTACACCTTC.

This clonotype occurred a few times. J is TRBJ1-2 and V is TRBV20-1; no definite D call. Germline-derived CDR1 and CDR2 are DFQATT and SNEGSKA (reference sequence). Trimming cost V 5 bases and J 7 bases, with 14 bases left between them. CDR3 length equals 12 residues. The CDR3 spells CSADDKFGGYTF. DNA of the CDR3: TGCAGTGCTGATGACAAGTTTGGTGGCTACACCTTC.

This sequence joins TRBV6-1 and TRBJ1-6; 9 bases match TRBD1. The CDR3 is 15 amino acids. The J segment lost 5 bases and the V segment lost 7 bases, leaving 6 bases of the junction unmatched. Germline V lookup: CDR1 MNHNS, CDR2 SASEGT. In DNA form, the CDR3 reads TGTGCCAGCATACAGGGGGCAGTTGATAATTCACCCCTCCACTTT. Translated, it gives CASIQGAVDNSPLHF.

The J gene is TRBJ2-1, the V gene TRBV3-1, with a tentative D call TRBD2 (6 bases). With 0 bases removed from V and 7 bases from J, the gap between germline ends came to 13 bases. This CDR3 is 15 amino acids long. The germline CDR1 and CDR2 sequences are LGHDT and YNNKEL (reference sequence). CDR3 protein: CASSQDLSGGNEQFF. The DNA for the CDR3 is TGTGCCAGCAGCCAAGATCTAAGTGGGGGGAATGAGCAGTTCTTC.

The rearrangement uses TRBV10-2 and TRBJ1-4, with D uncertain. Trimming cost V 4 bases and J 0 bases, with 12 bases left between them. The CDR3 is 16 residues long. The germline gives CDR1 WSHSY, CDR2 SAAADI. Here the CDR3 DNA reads TGCGCCAGCAGTGTAACCCAGGAGGCAACTAATGAAAAACTGTTTTTT. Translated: CASSVTQEATNEKLFF.

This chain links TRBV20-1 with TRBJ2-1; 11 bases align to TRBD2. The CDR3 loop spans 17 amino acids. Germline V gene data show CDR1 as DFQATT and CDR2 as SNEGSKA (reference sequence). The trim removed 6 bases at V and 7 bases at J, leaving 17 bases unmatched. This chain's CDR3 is CSAPPPSGTSGANEQFF. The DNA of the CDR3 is TGCAGTGCCCCCCCCCCCTCCGGGACTAGCGGCGCGAATGAGCAGTTCTTC.

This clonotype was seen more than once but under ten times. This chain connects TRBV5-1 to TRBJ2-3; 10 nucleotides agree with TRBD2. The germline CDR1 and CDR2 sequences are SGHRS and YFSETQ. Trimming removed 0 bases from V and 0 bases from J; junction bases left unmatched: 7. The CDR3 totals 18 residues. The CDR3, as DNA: TGCGCCAGCAGCTTGGCGGCTAGCGGGGGCCCGAGCACAGATACGCAGTATTTT. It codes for CASSLAASGGPSTDTQYF.

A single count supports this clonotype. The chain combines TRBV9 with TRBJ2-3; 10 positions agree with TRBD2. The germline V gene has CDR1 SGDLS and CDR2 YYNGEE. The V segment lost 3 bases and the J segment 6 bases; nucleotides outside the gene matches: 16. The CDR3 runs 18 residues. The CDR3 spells CASSARQVAGGNRDTQYF. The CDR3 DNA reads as TGTGCCAGCAGCGCCCGGCAGGTAGCGGGGGGTAATAGGGATACGCAGTATTTT.

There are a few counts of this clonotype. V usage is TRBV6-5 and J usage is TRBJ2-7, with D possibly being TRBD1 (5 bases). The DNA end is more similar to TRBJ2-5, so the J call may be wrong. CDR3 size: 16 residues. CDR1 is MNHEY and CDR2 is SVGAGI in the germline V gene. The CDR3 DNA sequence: TGTGCCAGCAGTTACTCGGTTTGGCAGGGAAAGGAGACCCAGTACTTC. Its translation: CASSYSVWQGKETQYF.

The CDR3 coding sequence is TGTGCCAGCAGCTTAGTAGGGACAGGGGGTTCCAAAAACATTCAGTACTTC. Translating it yields CASSLVGTGGSKNIQYF. The gene calls are TRBV7-3 and TRBJ2-4, with TRBD1 matching 11 bases. The trim removed 2 bases at V and 2 bases at J, leaving 5 bases unmatched. The V gene's germline CDR1 is SGHTA and CDR2 FQGTGA. The CDR3 has 17 residues.

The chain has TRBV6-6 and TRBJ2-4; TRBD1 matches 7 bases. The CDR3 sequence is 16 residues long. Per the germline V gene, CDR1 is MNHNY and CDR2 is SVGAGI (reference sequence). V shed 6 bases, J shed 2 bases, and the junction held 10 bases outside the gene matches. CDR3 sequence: CASSPGLTGPKNIQYF. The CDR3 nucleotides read TGTGCCAGCAGCCCTGGCCTGACAGGGCCCAAAAACATTCAGTACTTC.

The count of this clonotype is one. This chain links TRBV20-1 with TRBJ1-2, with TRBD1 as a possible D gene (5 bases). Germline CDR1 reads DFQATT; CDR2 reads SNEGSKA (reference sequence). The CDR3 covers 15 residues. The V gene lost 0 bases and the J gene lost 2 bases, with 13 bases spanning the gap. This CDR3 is CSARDRWRGNYGYTF. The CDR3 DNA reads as TGCAGTGCTAGAGATAGGTGGAGGGGCAACTATGGCTACACCTTC.

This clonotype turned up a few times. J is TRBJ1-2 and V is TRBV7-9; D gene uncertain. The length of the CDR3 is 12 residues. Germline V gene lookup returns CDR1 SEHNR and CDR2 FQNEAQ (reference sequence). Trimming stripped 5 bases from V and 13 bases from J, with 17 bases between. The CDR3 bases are TGTGCCAGCAGCCATGCGGGCCCAAATGGCACCTTC. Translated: CASSHAGPNGTF. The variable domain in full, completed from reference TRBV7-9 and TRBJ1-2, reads DTGVSQNPRHKITKRGQNVTFRCDPISEHNRLYWYRQTLGQGPEFLTYFQNEAQLEKSRLLSDRFSAERPKGSFSTLEIQRTEQGDSAMYLCASSHAGPNGTFGSGTRLTVV.

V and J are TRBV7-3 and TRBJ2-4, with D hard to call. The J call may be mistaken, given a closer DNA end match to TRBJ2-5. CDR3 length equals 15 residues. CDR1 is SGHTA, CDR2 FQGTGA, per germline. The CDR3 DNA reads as TGTGCCAGCAGCTTATCCGGGCCGCCTCCAGAGACCCAGTACTTC. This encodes CASSLSGPPPETQYF.

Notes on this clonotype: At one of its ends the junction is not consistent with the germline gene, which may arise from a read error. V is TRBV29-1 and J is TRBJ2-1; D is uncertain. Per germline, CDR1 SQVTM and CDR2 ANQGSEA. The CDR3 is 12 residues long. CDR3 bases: TGCACCGTTGACCCCTCCTACAATGAGCAGTTCTTC. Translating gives CTVDPSYNEQFF.

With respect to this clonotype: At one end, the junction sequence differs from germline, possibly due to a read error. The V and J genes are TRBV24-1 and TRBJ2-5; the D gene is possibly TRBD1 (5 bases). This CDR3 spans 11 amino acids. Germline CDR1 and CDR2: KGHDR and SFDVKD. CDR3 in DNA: TGTGCCACCCAGGGTCAAGGGACCCAGTACTTC. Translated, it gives CATQGQGTQYF.

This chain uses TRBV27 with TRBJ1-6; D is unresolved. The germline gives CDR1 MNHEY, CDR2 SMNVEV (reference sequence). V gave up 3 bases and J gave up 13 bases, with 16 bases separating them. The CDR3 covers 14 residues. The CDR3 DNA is TGTGCCAGCAGTTTTCGGCAGAAAAGTGCGCCCCTCCACTTT. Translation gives CASSFRQKSAPLHF.

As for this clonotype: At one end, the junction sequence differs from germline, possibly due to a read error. CDR3 in DNA: TGTGCCTGCAGTCCACAGGAGGCTAAGGGCACAGATACGCAGTATTTT. As protein: CACSPQEAKGTDTQYF. This sequence joins TRBV25-1 and TRBJ2-3; D may match TRBD1 or TRBD2 (5 bases each). The germline gives CDR1 MGHDK, CDR2 SYGVNS. There are 16 residues in the CDR3.

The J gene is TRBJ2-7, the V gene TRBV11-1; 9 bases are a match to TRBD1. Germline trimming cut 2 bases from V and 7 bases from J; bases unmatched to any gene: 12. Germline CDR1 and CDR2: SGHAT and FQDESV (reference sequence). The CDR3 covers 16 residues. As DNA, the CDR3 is TGTGCCAGCAGCTTAAGGGACAGGGTTGCGGGCAATGAGCAGTACTTC. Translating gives CASSLRDRVAGNEQYF. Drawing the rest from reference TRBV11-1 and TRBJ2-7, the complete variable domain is EAEVAQSPRYKITEKSQAVAFWCDPISGHATLYWYRQILGQGPELLVQFQDESVVDDSQLPKDRFSAERLKGVDSTLKIQPAELGDSAMYLCASSLRDRVAGNEQYFGPGTRLTVT.

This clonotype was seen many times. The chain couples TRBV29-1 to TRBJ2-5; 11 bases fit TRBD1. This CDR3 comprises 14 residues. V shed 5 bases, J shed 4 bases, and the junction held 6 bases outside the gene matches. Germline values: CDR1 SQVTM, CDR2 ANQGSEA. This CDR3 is CSVWTGGLAETQYF. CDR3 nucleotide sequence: TGCAGCGTTTGGACAGGGGGCTTAGCAGAGACCCAGTACTTC.

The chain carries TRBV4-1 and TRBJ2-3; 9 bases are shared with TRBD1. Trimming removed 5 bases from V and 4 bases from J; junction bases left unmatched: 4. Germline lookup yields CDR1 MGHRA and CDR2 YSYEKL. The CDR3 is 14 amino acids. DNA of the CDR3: TGCGCCAGCAGCGCGGACAGGGGCGCAGATACGCAGTATTTT. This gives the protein CASSADRGADTQYF.